A single sample gave rise to the 23 T cell receptor beta chains below, sequenced in a study of cytomegalovirus exposure and HLA in healthy donors. With 60 Vbeta and 13 Jbeta primers, the PCR was carried out. Measured with immunoSEQ multiplex PCR; TCRdb has only the in-frame clones, and not every one. The sample lists about 96,000 clones, approximately 74% occurring once. The sample taken for sequencing was PBMCs. Source of these receptors: a female donor in good health and CMV-seropositive.

This clone showed up just a few times. This chain's CDR3 is CASSVYIAGGGADTQYF. The CDR3 bases are TGTGCCAGCAGCGTATACATAGCGGGGGGAGGGGCAGATACGCAGTATTTT. The chain has TRBV9 and TRBJ2-3; 10 bases match TRBD2. V lost 1 base and J lost 4; bases outside the gene matches: 9. This CDR3 has 17 residues. From germline, CDR1 is SGDLS and CDR2 YYNGEE.

This chain uses TRBV14 with TRBJ1-4; a weak D match, TRBD1 (6 bases). From germline, CDR1 is SGHDN and CDR2 FVKESK. Trimming took 2 bases from V and 8 from J, leaving 15 bases between them. The CDR3 contains 15 residues. CDR3 in DNA: TGTGCCAGCAGCCAACAAGAAGGGGGACGCGAAAAACTGTTTTTT. Protein: CASSQQEGGREKLFF.

The rearrangement links TRBV6-1 to TRBJ1-2; 9 nucleotides agree with TRBD1. CDR3 size: 15 residues. Germline trimming cut 3 bases from V and 7 bases from J; bases unmatched to any gene: 9. Germline lookup yields CDR1 MNHNS and CDR2 SASEGT. The CDR3 DNA sequence: TGTGCCAGCAGTGACATACAGGGGGCACTTGGTGGCTACACCTTC. This translates into CASSDIQGALGGYTF.

This chain uses TRBV30 with TRBJ2-3, with D possibly matching TRBD1 (5 bases). The germline V gene has CDR1 GTSNPN and CDR2 SVGIG (reference sequence). This CDR3 is 14 amino acids long. V dropped 0 bases and J dropped 4 bases, with 11 bases sitting between them. CDR3 sequence: CAWSVQDPSDTQYF. The CDR3 region has the DNA TGTGCCTGGAGTGTACAGGACCCTTCAGATACGCAGTATTTT.

The chain employs TRBV28 and TRBJ2-1; D might be TRBD2 (6 bases). V was shortened by 7 bases and J by 5 bases, with 18 bases between the two germline ends. The CDR3 length is 15 residues. Germline V gene sequence: CDR1 MDHEN, CDR2 SYDVKM. The CDR3 loop reads CASIPLRGIDNEQFF. For the CDR3, the DNA is TGTGCCAGCATCCCCCTCCGGGGGATAGACAATGAGCAGTTCTTC. The full variable domain, with the rest looked up from reference TRBV28 and TRBJ2-1, is DVKVTQSSRYLVKRTGEKVFLECVQDMDHENMFWYRQDPGLGLRLIYFSYDVKMKEKGDIPEGYSVSREKKERFSLILESASTNQTSMYLCASIPLRGIDNEQFFGPGTRLTVL.

This chain connects TRBV30 to TRBJ2-5; 12 bases line up with TRBD1. Germline CDR1 is GTSNPN and CDR2 is SVGIG (reference sequence). The CDR3 sequence is 12 residues long. V lost 8 bases, J lost 4 bases, and 2 bases stayed unmatched. Here the CDR3 DNA reads TGTGCCGGGACAGGGGGCGGAGAGACCCAGTACTTC. The encoded protein is CAGTGGGETQYF.

This chain joins TRBV4-3 and TRBJ1-4, with 9 bases identical to TRBD1. The CDR3 totals 16 residues. The germline V gene has CDR1 LGHNA and CDR2 YSLEER. J lost 11 bases, V lost 0 bases, and 10 bases had no gene match. Written as DNA, the CDR3 is TGCGCCAGCAGCCAAGAGAGGGACAGGGCCCGGCTTAAACTGTTTTTT. This sequence encodes CASSQERDRARLKLFF.

The chain couples TRBV9 to TRBJ2-5; TRBD2 agrees at 7 bases. V was clipped by 4 bases and J by 5 bases; unmatched bases: 8. CDR1 is SGDLS, CDR2 YYNGEE, per germline. The CDR3 contains 14 residues. The CDR3 loop is CASSIRGGDETQYF. As DNA, the CDR3 is TGTGCCAGCAGCATCCGTGGGGGGGACGAGACCCAGTACTTC.

This chain connects TRBV6-5 to TRBJ2-7; perhaps TRBD2 as D (6 bases). The CDR3 length is 12 residues. The germline V gene encodes CDR1 MNHEY and CDR2 SVGAGI. The germline V and J ends were trimmed by 9 bases and 0 bases, with 9 bases remaining between them. The CDR3 loop reads CASRSGSYEQYF. The CDR3 DNA follows: TGTGCCAGTCGTAGCGGCTCCTACGAGCAGTACTTC.

V is TRBV6-5 and J is TRBJ2-3, with 10 bases that match TRBD1. The CDR3 sequence is 15 residues long. Germline V gene lookup returns CDR1 MNHEY and CDR2 SVGAGI. After removal of 4 bases from V and 2 bases from J, the junction contained 3 bases not matched to a gene. CDR3 loop: CASSSRQGATDTQYF. The CDR3 DNA follows: TGTGCCAGCAGTTCGAGACAGGGGGCCACAGATACGCAGTATTTT.

This chain joins TRBV6-4 and TRBJ2-1; tentative D call: TRBD2 (6 bases). Deletions cut 1 base from V and 0 bases from J, with 7 bases between. This CDR3 region has 15 residues. Germline V lookup: CDR1 MRHNA, CDR2 SNTAGT. The CDR3: CASSDFGGSYNEQFF. The CDR3 nucleotides are TGTGCCAGCAGTGACTTCGGGGGCTCCTACAATGAGCAGTTCTTC.

This chain joins TRBV10-3 and TRBJ1-5, with D tentatively TRBD1 (5 bases). The germline CDR1 and CDR2 sequences are ENHRY and SYGVKD. The CDR3 sequence is 15 residues long. Deletions cut 3 bases from V and 3 bases from J, with 12 bases between. The DNA for the CDR3 is TGTGCCATCAGTGACGCGGGGGTACCCAATCAGCCCCAGCATTTT. Translated: CAISDAGVPNQPQHF.

This rearrangement joins TRBV18 to TRBJ2-1, with 9 nucleotides matching TRBD1. CDR1 and CDR2 from the germline V gene are KGHSH and LQKENI. V lost 8 bases, J lost 6 bases, and 8 bases stayed unmatched. This CDR3 is built from 14 residues. The CDR3 here is CASTSGTGSNEQFF. In DNA, the CDR3 is TGTGCCAGCACTTCCGGGACAGGGTCCAATGAGCAGTTCTTC.

The chain couples TRBV28 to TRBJ2-4; TRBD1 agrees at 9 bases. From germline, CDR1 is MDHEN and CDR2 SYDVKM. Trimming cost V 9 bases and J 2 bases; bases outside gene matches: 8. This CDR3 contains 15 residues. The CDR3 here is CASLRQGVSKNIQYF. CDR3 in DNA: TGTGCCAGTCTCCGACAGGGGGTTTCCAAAAACATTCAGTACTTC.

The chain combines TRBV2 with TRBJ2-3; 7 bases agree with TRBD2. CDR1 and CDR2 (germline): SNHLY, FYNNEI. Trimming cost V 1 base and J 3 bases; bases outside gene matches: 7. The CDR3 extends over 16 amino acids. DNA of the CDR3: TGTGCCAGCAGTGAAGGCGCGGGAGCTTGGACAGATACGCAGTATTTT. This translates into CASSEGAGAWTDTQYF.

V usage is TRBV6-4 and J usage is TRBJ2-3, with 8 bases fitting TRBD2. CDR1 MRHNA and CDR2 SNTAGT come from the germline V gene. V was clipped by 9 bases and J by 6 bases; unmatched bases: 11. This CDR3 has 14 residues. CDR3 coding DNA: TGTGCCAGTGCCCCCGGACTAGCTAGTGATACGCAGTATTTT. The encoded protein is CASAPGLASDTQYF.

This chain joins TRBV4-2 and TRBJ2-6; D gene ambiguous. The CDR3 runs to 15 residues. The V gene lost 5 bases and the J gene lost 1 base, with 9 bases spanning the gap. Germline V CDR1 and CDR2: LGHNA, YNFKEQ. The CDR3 region has the DNA TGTGCCAGCAGCTTTATCTCTTCTGGGGCCAACGTCCTGACTTTC. This sequence encodes CASSFISSGANVLTF.

The CDR3 DNA reads TGTGCCAGTAGTGGAGGGAGCGACGAGCAGTACTTC. This sequence encodes CASSGGSDEQYF. This chain links TRBV19 with TRBJ2-7, with D possibly being TRBD2 (6 bases). The CDR3 contains 12 residues. V lost 5 bases to trimming and J lost 5 bases, with 10 bases between them. Germline loops: CDR1 LNHDA, CDR2 SQIVND (reference sequence).

This rearrangement joins TRBV7-9 to TRBJ2-1; 8 bases line up with TRBD1. CDR1 is SEHNR, CDR2 FQNEAQ, per germline (reference sequence). There are 14 residues in the CDR3. The V segment lost 4 bases and the J segment 9 bases; nucleotides outside the gene matches: 8. CDR3 nucleotide sequence: TGTGCCAGCAGCTACGGGACAGGACACGGTGAGCAGTTCTTC. This translates into CASSYGTGHGEQFF.

The rearrangement joins TRBV4-1 to TRBJ1-6, with 7 nucleotides matching TRBD1. This CDR3 contains 17 residues. CDR1 is MGHRA and CDR2 is YSYEKL in the germline V gene. Trimming took 0 bases from V and 4 from J; bases not matched to a gene: 6. For the CDR3, the DNA is TGCGCCAGCAGCCAAGATTACGGGACAGCTTATAATTCACCCCTCCACTTT. Translated: CASSQDYGTAYNSPLHF.

V gene TRBV28 combines with J gene TRBJ2-7, with D possibly matching TRBD1 (5 bases). CDR1 MDHEN and CDR2 SYDVKM come from the germline V gene. Between the trimmed V and J ends, which lost 2 bases and 7 bases, there was a span of 15 bases. This CDR3 is 14 amino acids long. CDR3 sequence reads: CASSLTDNANEQYF. The CDR3 DNA reads as TGTGCCAGCAGTTTAACGGACAATGCCAATGAGCAGTACTTC.

The V gene is TRBV2, the J gene TRBJ1-1; TRBD1 is a possible D gene (5 bases). Germline lookup yields CDR1 SNHLY and CDR2 FYNNEI. V lost 3 bases, J lost 4 bases, and 12 bases lay in between. The CDR3 extends over 14 amino acids. CDR3 in amino acids: CASSEEGLGTEAFF. CDR3 nucleotide sequence: TGTGCCAGCAGTGAGGAGGGGTTAGGCACTGAAGCTTTCTTT.

This sequence joins TRBV5-1 and TRBJ2-7, with D possibly being TRBD1 (6 bases). Germline V CDR1 and CDR2: SGHRS, YFSETQ. This CDR3 contains 13 residues. The ends were cut back, 2 bases at V and 3 bases at J, with 9 bases in the middle. CDR3 coding DNA: TGCGCCAGCAGCTTAAGGGGGTTCTACGAGCAGTACTTC. Translated, it gives CASSLRGFYEQYF.